This record concerns one TCR beta chain sequence. This CDR3 has 13 amino acids. The germline CDR1 and CDR2 sequences are KGHSH and LQKENI. Trimming removed 5 bases from V and 5 bases from J; junction bases left unmatched: 4. The data were obtained in a study of control samples from healthy donors and cancer patients. The protocol was immunoSEQ multiplex PCR, while the TCRdb copy is restricted to in-frame clones and leaves out a portion. This repertoire shows fewer than 150,000 clones, around 93% found once; its top ten account for about 9%. The specimen was blood. The chain employs TRBV18 and TRBJ2-7, with TRBD1 identical over 9 bases. This TCR was sampled from a man aged 18 to 35 in good health. CDR3 in DNA: TGTGCCAGCTCATTGGGACAGGGAGACGAGCAGTACTTC. Its protein is CASSLGQGDEQYF.